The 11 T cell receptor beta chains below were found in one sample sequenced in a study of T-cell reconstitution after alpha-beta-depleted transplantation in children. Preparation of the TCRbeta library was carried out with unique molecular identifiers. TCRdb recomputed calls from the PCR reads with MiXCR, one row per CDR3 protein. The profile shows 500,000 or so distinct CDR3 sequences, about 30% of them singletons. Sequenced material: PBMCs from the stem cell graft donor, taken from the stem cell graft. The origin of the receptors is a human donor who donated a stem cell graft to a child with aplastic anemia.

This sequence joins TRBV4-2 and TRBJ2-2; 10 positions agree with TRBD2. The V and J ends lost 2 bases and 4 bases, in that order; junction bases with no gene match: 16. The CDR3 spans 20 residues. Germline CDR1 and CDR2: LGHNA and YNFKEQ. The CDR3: CASSQSLPSGSRWGTGELFF. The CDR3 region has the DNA TGTGCCAGCAGCCAATCGCTCCCTAGCGGGAGCCGCTGGGGCACCGGGGAGCTGTTTTTT.

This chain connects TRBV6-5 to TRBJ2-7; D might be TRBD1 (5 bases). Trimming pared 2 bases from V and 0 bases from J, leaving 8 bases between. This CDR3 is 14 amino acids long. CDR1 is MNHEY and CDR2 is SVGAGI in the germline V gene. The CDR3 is CASSYGASSYEQYF. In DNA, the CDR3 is TGTGCCAGCAGTTACGGGGCTAGCTCCTACGAGCAGTACTTC.

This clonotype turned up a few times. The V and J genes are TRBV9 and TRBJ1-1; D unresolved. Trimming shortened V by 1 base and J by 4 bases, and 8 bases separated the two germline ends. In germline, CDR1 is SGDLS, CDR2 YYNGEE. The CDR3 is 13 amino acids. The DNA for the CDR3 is TGTGCCAGCAGCGTACACGCGGGCACTGAAGCTTTCTTT. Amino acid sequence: CASSVHAGTEAFF.

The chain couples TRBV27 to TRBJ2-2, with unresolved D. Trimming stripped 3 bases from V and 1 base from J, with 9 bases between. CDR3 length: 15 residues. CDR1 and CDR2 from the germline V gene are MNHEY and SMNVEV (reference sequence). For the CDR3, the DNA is TGTGCCAGCAGTTTTTTAGGTGGGAACACCGGGGAGCTGTTTTTT. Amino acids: CASSFLGGNTGELFF.

As DNA, the CDR3 is TGTGCCAGCTCACCACCATCCGGAGCGGCATCCAATGAGCAGTTCTTC. Its protein product is CASSPPSGAASNEQFF. The chain couples TRBV18 to TRBJ2-1; D perhaps matches TRBD2 (5 bases). Deletions cut 0 bases from V and 6 bases from J, with 15 bases between. The germline CDR1 and CDR2 sequences are KGHSH and LQKENI. CDR3 length equals 16 residues.

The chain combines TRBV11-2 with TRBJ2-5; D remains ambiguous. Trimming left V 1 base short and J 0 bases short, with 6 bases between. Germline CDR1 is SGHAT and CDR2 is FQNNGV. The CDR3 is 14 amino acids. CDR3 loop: CASSLGRHQETQYF. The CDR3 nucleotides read TGTGCCAGCAGCTTAGGGCGGCACCAAGAGACCCAGTACTTC.

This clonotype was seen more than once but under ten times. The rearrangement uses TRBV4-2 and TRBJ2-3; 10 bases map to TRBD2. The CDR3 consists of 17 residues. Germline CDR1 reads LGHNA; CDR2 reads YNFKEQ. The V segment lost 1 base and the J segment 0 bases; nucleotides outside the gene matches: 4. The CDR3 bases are TGTGCCAGCAGCCAAGGGACTAGCGGTACTAGCACAGATACGCAGTATTTT. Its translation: CASSQGTSGTSTDTQYF.

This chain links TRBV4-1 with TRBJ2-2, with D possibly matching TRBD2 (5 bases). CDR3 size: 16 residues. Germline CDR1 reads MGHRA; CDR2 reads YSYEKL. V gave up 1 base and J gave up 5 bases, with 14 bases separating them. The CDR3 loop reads CASSQAEVRATGELFF. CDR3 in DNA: TGCGCCAGCAGCCAAGCGGAGGTTCGGGCGACCGGGGAGCTGTTTTTT.

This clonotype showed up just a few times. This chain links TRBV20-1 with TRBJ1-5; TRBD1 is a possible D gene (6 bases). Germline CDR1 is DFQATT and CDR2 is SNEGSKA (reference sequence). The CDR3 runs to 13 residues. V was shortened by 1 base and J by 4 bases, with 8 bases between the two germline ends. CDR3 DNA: TGCAGTGCTAGAGTAGGACAGAATCAGCCCCAGCATTTT. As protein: CSARVGQNQPQHF.

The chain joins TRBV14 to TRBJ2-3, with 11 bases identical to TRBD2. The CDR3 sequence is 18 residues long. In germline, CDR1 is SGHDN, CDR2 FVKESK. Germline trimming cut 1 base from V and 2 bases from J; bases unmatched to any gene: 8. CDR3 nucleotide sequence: TGTGCCAGCAGCCAAGTCGAACCACTAGCGGGAGCCACAGATACGCAGTATTTT. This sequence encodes CASSQVEPLAGATDTQYF.

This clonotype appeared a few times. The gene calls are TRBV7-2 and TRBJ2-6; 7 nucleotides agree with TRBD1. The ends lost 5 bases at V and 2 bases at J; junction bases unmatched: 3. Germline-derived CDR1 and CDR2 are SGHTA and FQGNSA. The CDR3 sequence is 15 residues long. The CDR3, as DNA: TGTGCCAGCAGCCGTCAGGGGGCTGGGGCCAACGTCCTGACTTTC. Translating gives CASSRQGAGANVLTF.